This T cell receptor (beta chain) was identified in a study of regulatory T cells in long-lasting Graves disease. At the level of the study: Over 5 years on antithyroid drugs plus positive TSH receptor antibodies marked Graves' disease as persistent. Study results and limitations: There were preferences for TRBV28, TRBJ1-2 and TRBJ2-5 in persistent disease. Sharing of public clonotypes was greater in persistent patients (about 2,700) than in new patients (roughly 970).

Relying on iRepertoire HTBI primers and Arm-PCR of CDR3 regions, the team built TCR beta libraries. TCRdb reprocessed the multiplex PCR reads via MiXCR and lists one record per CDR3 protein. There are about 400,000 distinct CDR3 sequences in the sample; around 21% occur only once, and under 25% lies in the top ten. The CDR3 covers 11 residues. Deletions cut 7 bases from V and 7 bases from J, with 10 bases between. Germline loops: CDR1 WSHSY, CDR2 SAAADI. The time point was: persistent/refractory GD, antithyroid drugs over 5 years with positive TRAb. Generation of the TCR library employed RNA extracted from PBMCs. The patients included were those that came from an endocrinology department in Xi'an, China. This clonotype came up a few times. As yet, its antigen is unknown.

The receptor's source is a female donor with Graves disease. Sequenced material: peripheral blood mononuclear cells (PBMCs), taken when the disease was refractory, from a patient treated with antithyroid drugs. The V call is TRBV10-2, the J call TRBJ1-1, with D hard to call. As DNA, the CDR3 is TGCGCCAGCACTGTCCGGGGTGAAGCTTTCTTT. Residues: CASTVRGEAFF.